This paragraph covers one T cell receptor beta chain sequence. The antigen it recognizes is unknown. Base qualities were left out, and no much larger clone turns up one base away. Including the terminal cysteine and phenylalanine, the CDR3 comprises 13 residues. The read is trimmed to its CDR3 DNA, 39 bases read in frame from base 1. CDR1 MGHRA and CDR2 YSYEKL were looked up in the germline V gene. Deletion took 0 bases off V and 7 bases off J, with a span of 7 bases between the germline ends. The data derive from a study of response to subunit inactivated influenza vaccine (dated by TCRdb to 2017 to 2018). Regarding the study in general: The study used deep quantitative T cell receptor repertoire profiling to track responses to a trivalent subunit inactivated influenza vaccine.

Points the paper makes about the study in general: The authors suggested that each seasonal influenza vaccination may recruit only a limited number of new T cells.

The receptor library was made with RT-PCR. Sequencing instrument: Illumina HiSeq 2500. The public reads were reprocessed in TCRdb via fastp at Q25 and MiXCR, keeping in-frame beta chains. Rows merge per CDR3 protein into single entries with the most common DNA and genes. In all, the sample holds 560,000 or so distinct CDR3 sequences, and about 8% of those were seen once. 13% of the sample is held by the ten biggest clonotypes. Sequenced here: PBMCs from blood, sampled 23 to 25 months after vaccination. In this chain, TRBV4-1 is recombined with TRBJ1-5; no D gene can be assigned with confidence. The TCR sequence derives from a man between 50 and 69 years old who received an inactivated influenza vaccine. Donor details come from another sample of the same person, matched by shared clones. The CDR3 has the sequence CASSQEKWQPQHF. The DNA sequence follows: TGCGCCAGCAGCCAAGAGAAGTGGCAGCCCCAGCATTTT.